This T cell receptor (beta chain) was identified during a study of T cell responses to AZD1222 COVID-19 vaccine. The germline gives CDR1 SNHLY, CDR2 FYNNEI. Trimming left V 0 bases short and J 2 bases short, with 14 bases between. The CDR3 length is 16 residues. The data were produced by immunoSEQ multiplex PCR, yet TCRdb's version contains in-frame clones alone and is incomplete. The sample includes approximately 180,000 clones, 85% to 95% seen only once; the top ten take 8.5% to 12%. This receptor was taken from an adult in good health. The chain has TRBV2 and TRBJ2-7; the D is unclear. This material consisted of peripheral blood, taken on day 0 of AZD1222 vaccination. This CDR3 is CASSEALQGSPYEQYF. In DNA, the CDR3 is TGTGCCAGCAGTGAAGCGCTTCAAGGGTCACCCTACGAGCAGTACTTC. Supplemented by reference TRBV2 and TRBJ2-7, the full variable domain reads EPEVTQTPSHQVTQMGQEVILRCVPISNHLYFYWYRQILGQKVEFLVSFYNNEISEKSEIFDDQFSVERPDGSNFTLKIRSTKLEDSAMYFCASSEALQGSPYEQYFGPGTRLTVT.